A single sample is the source of the 6 T cell receptor beta chains below, sequenced in a study of T cell responses to AZD1222 COVID-19 vaccine. Only in-frame clones appear in the TCRdb table, and some are missing; sequencing was by immunoSEQ multiplex PCR. The profile covers about 110,000 clones, with just under 95% appearing a single time and about 2.2% taken by the ten largest. The specimen was peripheral blood, collected on day 0 of AZD1222 vaccination. The receptors were gathered from an adult in good health.

Details on this clone: One end of the junction does not line up with germline, which may come from a read error. J is TRBJ1-5 and V is TRBV4-3, with 7 bases matching TRBD1. From germline, CDR1 is LGHNA and CDR2 YSLEER. CDR3 length: 13 residues. The CDR3 bases are TGCGCCAGCAGCCAAGAGCAGGGGGTAGGGCAGGATTTT. Translated, it gives CASSQEQGVGQDF.

The chain carries TRBV4-3 and TRBJ2-7; 8 bases are a match to TRBD2. The V gene's germline CDR1 is LGHNA and CDR2 YSLEER. This CDR3 comprises 16 residues. Trimming removed 0 bases from V and 5 bases from J; junction bases left unmatched: 9. DNA for the CDR3: TGCGCCAGCAGCCAAGATCCGGGGGGGGGTTCGGACGAGCAGTACTTC. Translating it yields CASSQDPGGGSDEQYF.

The chain links TRBV3-1 (or the pseudogene TRBV3-2) to TRBJ1-1; D is ambiguous. Between the trimmed V and J ends, which lost 0 bases and 3 bases, there was a span of 8 bases. The CDR3 has 14 residues. The germline V gene encodes CDR1 LGHDT and CDR2 YNNKEL (reference sequence). The CDR3 DNA sequence: TGTGCCAGCAGCCAAGATTTGATGGACACTGAAGCTTTCTTT. Translating gives CASSQDLMDTEAFF.

The chain has TRBV6-5 and TRBJ1-2; TRBD1 is a possible D gene (6 bases). Germline V gene lookup returns CDR1 MNHEY and CDR2 SVGAGI. Deletions cut 6 bases from V and 4 bases from J, with 12 bases between. The CDR3 covers 13 residues. CDR3 in amino acids: CASSQDSFYGYTF. The CDR3 DNA reads TGTGCCAGCAGCCAGGACAGCTTCTATGGCTACACCTTC.

This sequence joins TRBV4-1 and TRBJ2-7, with D hard to call. Between the trimmed V and J ends, which lost 4 bases and 1 base, there was a span of 8 bases. The CDR3 spans 13 residues. Germline V gives CDR1 MGHRA, CDR2 YSYEKL. CDR3 coding DNA: TGCGCCAGCAGCCCGGGTTTTTCCTACGAGCAGTACTTC. Translated, it gives CASSPGFSYEQYF.

This chain uses TRBV2 with TRBJ1-1, with TRBD1 as a possible D gene (6 bases). Germline CDR1 reads SNHLY; CDR2 reads FYNNEI. The CDR3 has 14 residues. Trimming left V 9 bases short and J 6 bases short, with 20 bases between. This CDR3 is CASTASQGRPEAFF. In nucleotides, the CDR3 is TGTGCCAGTACAGCAAGTCAGGGGAGGCCTGAAGCTTTCTTT.